A single sample gave rise to the 10 T cell receptor beta chains below, sequenced in a study of T cell repertoires in cytomegalovirus infection. TCRdb reprocessed the reads with MiXCR, giving one entry per CDR3 protein. Found here are 570,000 or so distinct CDR3 sequences, about 39% of them singletons; the top ten hold 40% to 60%. No antigen has been identified for these receptors. Material: cultured PBMCs, obtained from culture after CMV antigen stimulation. The receptors come from a human donor in good health (CMV status not recorded). Some clones in this sample may be carry-over from other donors' samples.

This clonotype was counted only a few times. CDR3: CATSRDGTATDTQYF. The CDR3 DNA follows: TGTGCCACCAGCAGAGATGGGACAGCCACAGATACGCAGTATTTT. The chain recombines TRBV15 with TRBJ2-3, with 7 positions matching TRBD1. The CDR3 is 15 amino acids. Germline V lookup: CDR1 LNHNV, CDR2 YYDKDF (reference sequence). V shed 0 bases, J shed 2 bases, and the junction held 2 bases outside the gene matches.

This clonotype showed up just a few times. The chain joins TRBV28 to TRBJ2-5, with 9 positions matching TRBD1. The V gene end was trimmed by 6 bases and the J gene end by 7 bases; junction bases not matched to a gene: 9. The CDR3 sequence is 14 residues long. CDR1 is MDHEN and CDR2 is SYDVKM in the germline V gene. This chain's CDR3 is CASSRNRGRGTQYF. The DNA of the CDR3 is TGTGCCAGCAGCCGAAACAGGGGGCGGGGGACCCAGTACTTC.

This clonotype has just a few counts. V usage is TRBV7-2 and J usage is TRBJ2-1; weak D call: TRBD1 (6 bases). V dropped 1 base and J dropped 7 bases, with 17 bases sitting between them. Germline V gene lookup returns CDR1 SGHTA and CDR2 FQGNSA. The length of the CDR3 is 16 residues. The DNA of the CDR3 is TGTGCCAGCAGCTTAGGCCGCAGGGGCCGTCGGAATGAGCAGTTCTTC. This encodes CASSLGRRGRRNEQFF.

A few counts support this clonotype. The chain combines TRBV19 with TRBJ2-6, with a tentative D call TRBD1 (6 bases). Germline V lookup: CDR1 LNHDA, CDR2 SQIVND (reference sequence). The CDR3 spans 17 residues. Deletions cut 10 bases from V and 4 bases from J, with 23 bases between. The DNA for the CDR3 is TGTGCCAAAAAACAGGGCATAACGATCTGGGGGGCCAACGTCCTGACTTTC. Translated, it gives CAKKQGITIWGANVLTF.

V and J are TRBV4-1 and TRBJ1-5; D remains ambiguous. The CDR3 spans 15 residues. CDR1 and CDR2 from the germline V gene are MGHRA and YSYEKL. V was shortened by 3 bases and J by 0 bases, with 9 bases between the two germline ends. The CDR3 bases are TGCGCCAGCAGCCAGTATGTGTATAGCAATCAGCCCCAGCATTTT. This translates into CASSQYVYSNQPQHF.

V is TRBV4-1 and J is TRBJ1-2; D is unclear. The length of the CDR3 is 14 residues. The germline gives CDR1 MGHRA, CDR2 YSYEKL. V lost 0 bases and J 8 bases, leaving 13 bases between the germline ends. The DNA for the CDR3 is TGCGCCAGCAGCCAAGATCCCAGATCTTTAGGCTACACCTTC. Translating it yields CASSQDPRSLGYTF.

Here the CDR3 reads CASSPRQGTGGGYTF. In nucleotides, the CDR3 is TGTGCCAGCAGCCCAAGGCAGGGGACAGGTGGTGGCTACACCTTC. The chain is built from TRBV9 and TRBJ1-2; 8 bases match TRBD1. CDR3 size: 15 residues. Unmatched junction bases numbered 12, after V lost 4 bases and J lost 7 bases. Germline V gene lookup returns CDR1 SGDLS and CDR2 YYNGEE.

The rearrangement links TRBV28 to TRBJ2-1; D call uncertain. This CDR3 has 15 amino acids. Germline loops: CDR1 MDHEN, CDR2 SYDVKM. V was clipped by 2 bases and J by 2 bases, with 10 bases between them. The CDR3 protein is CASSLDQVPYNEQFF. As DNA, the CDR3 is TGTGCCAGCAGTTTAGATCAGGTCCCCTACAATGAGCAGTTCTTC.

This clonotype was seen a few times. The V gene is TRBV12-3 or TRBV12-4, the J gene TRBJ1-2, with 9 bases that match TRBD1. This CDR3 contains 14 residues. After removal of 6 bases from V and 7 bases from J, the junction contained 9 bases not matched to a gene. The CDR3 spells CASRPGTGFSGYTF. The CDR3 region has the DNA TGTGCCAGCAGGCCCGGGACAGGGTTCTCTGGCTACACCTTC.

This sequence joins TRBV10-3 and TRBJ2-1, with D possibly being TRBD2 (5 bases). V lost 7 bases to trimming and J lost 5 bases, with 12 bases between them. Per the germline V gene, CDR1 is ENHRY and CDR2 is SYGVKD. The CDR3 covers 13 residues. The CDR3 protein is CAITKDWNNEQFF. As DNA, the CDR3 is TGTGCCATCACTAAGGACTGGAACAATGAGCAGTTCTTC.